These 13 T cell receptor beta chains share one sample of origin, sequenced in a study of T cell repertoires in cytomegalovirus infection. TCRdb reprocessed the reads with MiXCR, giving one entry per CDR3 protein. The table has 550,000 to 700,000 distinct CDR3 sequences, under 45% seen once. The antigens of these receptors remain unknown. The sample in question was cultured PBMCs, obtained from culture after CMV antigen stimulation. These receptors came from a human donor in good health (CMV status not recorded). Some clones in this sample may be carry-over from other donors' samples.

This clonotype appeared a few times. This chain uses TRBV7-2 with TRBJ1-2, with D possibly TRBD1 on 5 matching bases. CDR1 SGHTA and CDR2 FQGNSA come from the germline V gene. The germline V and J ends were trimmed by 1 base and 2 bases, with 11 bases remaining between them. CDR3 size: 15 residues. CDR3 sequence reads: CASSLGLGPNYGYTF. The CDR3 region has the DNA TGTGCCAGCAGCTTAGGTCTGGGACCGAACTATGGCTACACCTTC.

The chain combines TRBV12-3 or TRBV12-4 with TRBJ2-5; 10 nucleotides align to TRBD2. V shed 6 bases and J 7 bases; nucleotides not matched to a gene: 5. This CDR3 comprises 13 residues. In DNA form, the CDR3 reads TGTGCCAGCAGCTCTAGCGGGAGTGGGACCCAGTACTTC. Translating it yields CASSSSGSGTQYF.

The genes are TRBV28 and TRBJ2-7; 9 nucleotides agree with TRBD2. The CDR3 has 17 amino acids. Trimming removed 6 bases from V and 4 bases from J; junction bases left unmatched: 16. Germline assignment: CDR1 MDHEN and CDR2 SYDVKM. CDR3: CASRLTLSGSARYEQYF. CDR3 coding DNA: TGTGCCAGCAGACTAACACTTAGCGGGAGTGCTAGGTACGAGCAGTACTTC. Together with reference TRBV28 and TRBJ2-7, the CDR3 gives the full variable domain: DVKVTQSSRYLVKRTGEKVFLECVQDMDHENMFWYRQDPGLGLRLIYFSYDVKMKEKGDIPEGYSVSREKKERFSLILESASTNQTSMYLCASRLTLSGSARYEQYFGPGTRLTVT.

This clonotype was counted many times. The V gene is TRBV12-3 or TRBV12-4, the J gene TRBJ2-2; D gene unclear. The V and J ends lost 6 bases and 3 bases respectively, with 2 bases between them. The CDR3 is 11 residues long. The CDR3 region is CASSYTGELFF. As DNA, the CDR3 is TGTGCCAGCAGCTACACCGGGGAGCTGTTTTTT.

This rearrangement joins TRBV6-5 to TRBJ1-6; no clear D. CDR3 length equals 17 residues. Germline-derived CDR1 and CDR2 are MNHEY and SVGAGI. Trimming removed 6 bases from V and 1 base from J, with 16 bases in between. The chain's CDR3 is CASSRGVKDSYNSPLHF. CDR3 nucleotide sequence: TGTGCCAGCAGCCGCGGCGTGAAGGATTCCTATAATTCACCCCTCCACTTT.

The chain carries TRBV7-2 and TRBJ2-3, with 7 bases aligning to TRBD1. Germline CDR1 and CDR2: SGHTA and FQGNSA. The CDR3 has 16 amino acids. V gave up 5 bases and J gave up 2 bases; unmatched junction bases: 10. The CDR3: CASSQPKGQLTDTQYF. The CDR3 DNA follows: TGTGCCAGCAGCCAGCCGAAGGGACAGCTCACAGATACGCAGTATTTT.

The V and J genes are TRBV11-2 and TRBJ2-3, with D perhaps TRBD2 (6 bases). Germline CDR1 SGHAT, CDR2 FQNNGV. This CDR3 has 15 residues. The V end was cut by 1 base, the J end by 5 bases, with 13 bases between. Here the CDR3 DNA reads TGTGCCAGCAGCTTAGCGGGAGTTAGTGTAGATACGCAGTATTTT. Translation: CASSLAGVSVDTQYF.

This clonotype was observed a handful of times. The J gene is TRBJ2-1, the V gene TRBV7-2; D possibly uses TRBD1 or TRBD2 (6 bases each). V was shortened by 3 bases and J by 5 bases, with 8 bases between the two germline ends. The CDR3 totals 13 residues. Germline assignment: CDR1 SGHTA and CDR2 FQGNSA. The DNA for the CDR3 is TGTGCCAGCAGCTTTGGGGGGCACAATGAGCAGTTCTTC. It is translated as CASSFGGHNEQFF.

The V call is TRBV7-2, the J call TRBJ2-7; D perhaps matches TRBD2 (5 bases). Germline-derived CDR1 and CDR2 are SGHTA and FQGNSA. V lost 6 bases and J 3 bases, leaving 15 bases between the germline ends. CDR3 length: 14 amino acids. CDR3 sequence: CASRNAGNSYEQYF. CDR3 DNA sequence: TGTGCCAGCAGAAATGCCGGGAACAGCTACGAGCAGTACTTC.

The chain is built from TRBV6-2 or TRBV6-3 and TRBJ2-3; 8 positions agree with TRBD2. V trimming: 6 bases; J trimming: 5 bases; junction bases outside the gene matches: 10. CDR1 and CDR2 from the germline V gene are MNHEY and SVGEGT. The CDR3 contains 15 residues. The CDR3 DNA reads as TGTGCCAGCAGACCTCTTACCCTAGCGGGAGATACGCAGTATTTT. Translated, it gives CASRPLTLAGDTQYF.

The chain uses TRBV7-6 and TRBJ1-5; D might be TRBD1 (5 bases). The CDR3 runs to 17 residues. Deletions cut 2 bases from V and 2 bases from J, with 16 bases between. CDR1 and CDR2 (germline): SGHVS, FNYEAQ. The CDR3 bases are TGTGCCAGCAGCTTATCAGCTCCAGGGTTAGGCAATCAGCCCCAGCATTTT. Translating gives CASSLSAPGLGNQPQHF.

The table lists this clonotype with a few counts. The chain recombines TRBV7-2 with TRBJ2-3; D is possibly TRBD2 (5 bases). V lost 2 bases to trimming and J lost 0 bases, with 12 bases between them. The CDR3 sequence is 16 residues long. Germline V CDR1 and CDR2: SGHTA, FQGNSA. CDR3 region: CASSLRERRSTDTQYF. CDR3 nucleotide sequence: TGTGCCAGCAGCTTAAGGGAGCGCAGGAGCACAGATACGCAGTATTTT.

The chain carries TRBV5-6 and TRBJ1-1; 8 nucleotides line up with TRBD1. After removal of 3 bases from V and 8 bases from J, the junction contained 12 bases not matched to a gene. The CDR3 is 15 residues long. Germline CDR1 SGHDT, CDR2 YYEEEE. CDR3 protein: CASSWIGTGEGEAFF. DNA for the CDR3: TGTGCCAGCAGCTGGATAGGGACAGGCGAAGGGGAAGCTTTCTTT.